This T cell receptor beta chain emerged from a study of control samples from healthy donors and cancer patients. The count of this clone is one. The germline gives CDR1 SNHLY, CDR2 FYNNEI. J lost 6 bases, V lost 7 bases, and 6 bases had no gene match. The CDR3 is 14 residues long. Only in-frame clones appear in the TCRdb table, and some are missing; sequencing was by immunoSEQ multiplex PCR. The data show about 39,000 clones, less than 85% seen once. Source material: blood. This sequence was found in a man in his sixties in good health. The chain couples TRBV2 to TRBJ2-2; 9 bases are a match to TRBD2. CDR3 loop: CASTREREAGELFF. The CDR3 DNA reads as TGTGCCAGCACAAGGGAGCGGGAGGCCGGGGAGCTGTTTTTT.